This record concerns one TCR beta chain sequence. Germline V CDR1 and CDR2: SNHLY, FYNNEI. CDR3 length equals 13 residues. Trimming removed 4 bases at V and 5 bases at J, with 12 bases between. Authors' processing steps: Reference gene primer amplification yielded estimated nucleated cell counts. Using immunoSEQ multiplex PCR, the repertoire was profiled, and TCRdb retains in-frame clones only, with some absent. V and J calls and clone size follow that table, whereas D and trimming were derived from the DNA. Here the sample spans about 12,000 clones, roughly four fifths being singletons. This sample is drawn from a study of blood T cell repertoires in COVID-19. For the study at large: In each case, the material was cDNA or gDNA derived from T cells, B-cell-depleted T cells, or PBMCs.

The origin of this receptor is an older woman with acute or convalescent COVID-19. What was sequenced was peripheral blood. The chain recombines TRBV2 with TRBJ2-7; D remains ambiguous. CDR3 amino acids: CASSGFEFNEQYF. The CDR3 region has the DNA TGTGCCAGCAGTGGCTTTGAGTTCAACGAGCAGTACTTC.